This TCR beta chain was captured in a study of CD8+ T cells in alopecia areata. General study results and limits: Resident alphabeta T-cell populations of normal skin are likewise subject to sequencing in scalp samples. Possibly because of HLA-related factors, TCR sharing was less clear across patients than in mice. Higher clonality and more expanded CD8+ clones appeared in lesional than normal scalp.

A few counts support this clone. The target antigen is unknown. In each case, RNA was isolated and then reverse transcribed into cDNA as the sequencing template. Generated by immunoSEQ multiplex PCR, the TCRdb table keeps only in-frame clones and is missing some. This sample has roughly 30,000 clones, with approximately 65% found just once. After removal of 4 bases from V and 6 bases from J, the junction contained 7 bases not matched to a gene. The germline V gene encodes CDR1 SGHDN and CDR2 FVKESK. This CDR3 region has 15 residues. The TCR was taken from a human donor with alopecia areata. The V gene is TRBV14, the J gene TRBJ2-1, with TRBD2 matching 9 bases. The sequenced sample was NKG2D-high CD8+ T cells sorted from blood. The CDR3 bases are TGTGCCAGCAGCCCCATCGCGGGGGGGTTCAATGAGCAGTTCTTC. Amino acid sequence: CASSPIAGGFNEQFF.